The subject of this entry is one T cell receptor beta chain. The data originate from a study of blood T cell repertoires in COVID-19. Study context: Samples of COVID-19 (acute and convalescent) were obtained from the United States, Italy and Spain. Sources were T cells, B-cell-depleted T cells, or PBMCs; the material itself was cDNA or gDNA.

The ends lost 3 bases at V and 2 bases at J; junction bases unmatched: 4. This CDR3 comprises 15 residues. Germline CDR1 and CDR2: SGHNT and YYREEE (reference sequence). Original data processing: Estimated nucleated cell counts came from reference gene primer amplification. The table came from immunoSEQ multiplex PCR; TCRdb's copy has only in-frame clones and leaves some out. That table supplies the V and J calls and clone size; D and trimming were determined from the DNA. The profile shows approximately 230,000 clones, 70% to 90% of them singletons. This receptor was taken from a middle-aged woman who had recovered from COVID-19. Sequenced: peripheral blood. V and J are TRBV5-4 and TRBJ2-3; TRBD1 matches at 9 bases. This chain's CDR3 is CASSYRDRVTDTQYF. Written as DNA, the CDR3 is TGTGCCAGCAGCTACCGGGACAGGGTCACAGATACGCAGTATTTT.